Detailed here is one T cell receptor beta chain. The antigen is undetermined. CD45RO+ cells plus CCR7-negative CD45RA+ TemRA cells formed CD8 memory. The data are from a study of shared clonotypes between healthy human individuals. Study-wide findings and caveats: Between several donors, naive CD4 clonotypes were shared at a level of roughly 5.5%. Non-shared clonotypes displayed generation probabilities falling below those of clonotypes present in all four donors. Though the depth was large, rarefaction showed that sorted-subset sequencing was incomplete.

Libraries were prepared by immunoSEQ multiplex PCR; TCRdb keeps only in-frame clonotypes and omits some of them. This sample has roughly 100,000 clones, with less than 80% found just once. Sequencing used memory CD8+ T cells sorted from blood. Subset in this sample: CD45RO+ cells pooled with CCR7-negative TemRA cells. The source of this sequence is a woman in her 30s in good health.

The CDR3, as DNA: TGTGCCAGCAGCCCCACCGGTGGTACAGAGACCCAGTACTTC. This translates into CASSPTGGTETQYF. The chain combines TRBV11-2 with TRBJ2-5; unclear D gene. Germline V gene lookup returns CDR1 SGHAT and CDR2 FQNNGV. The length of the CDR3 is 14 residues. Trimming took off 5 bases at V and 4 bases at J, with 14 bases between the two ends.